What follows describes a single T cell receptor (beta chain). The antigen it binds to is not known. No quality values exist for individual bases; no much larger clone is one base distant. Sequences SGHVS (CDR1) and FQNEAQ (CDR2) are obtained from the germline V gene. V lost 5 bases and J lost 5 bases, and the count of bases not matched to a germline gene is 6. From its cysteine to its phenylalanine, the CDR3 spans 15 amino acids. Only the CDR3 portion is preserved as DNA: 45 bases, with reading frame beginning at the first base. This sample stems from a study of cytomegalovirus exposure and HLA in healthy donors (dated by TCRdb to the late 2010s). With regard to the full study: According to an earlier analysis of 587 of the donors, 150 million to 200 million T cells yielded approximately 120 million unique TCR beta sequences and approximately 300 Gb of sequence data. About 300 gigabases of sequencing data and 70 million to 85 million unique TCR sequences were included in an early release covering 550 to 800 HLA-typed donors. Among the roughly 410 genotyped donors, approximately 76% belonged to the genetic ancestry cluster associated with self-reported Caucasian donors. The study aimed to test whether signatures of past pathogen exposure could be identified by cataloging public T cell receptors. The study used immunosequencing to profile the T cell repertoires of some 600 subjects and linked those repertoires to cytomegalovirus serostatus. Along with the roughly 670-subject first cohort, a separate validation cohort of approximately 110 different subjects was used. High-throughput TCR immunosequencing, statistical association of individual TCRs with disease status, and machine learning were combined to predict cytomegalovirus infection status. A later analysis re-examined previously published TCR beta repertoires from more than 550 donors and added high-resolution HLA genotyping to investigate patterns of TCR occurrence. Rather than using new phenotypic data, the later analysis identified candidate immune exposures from TCR beta sequences and from how often those sequences occurred across donors. In an earlier analysis of a few hundred of the donors, high-throughput TCR beta sequencing was used to judge whether each TCR beta V gene segment behaved as functional or pseudogenic. Donor age, sex, ethnicity and CMV serostatus were collected together with the repertoire data. A later genetic analysis took genome-wide SNP genotypes for about 60% of the roughly 670 donors and used that subset as a discovery cohort. Every discovery cohort repertoire had been produced on one sequencing platform. Both class I and class II loci were covered by HLA typing, at four-digit resolution. Typing coverage differed by locus: A, B, C, DRB1 and DQB1 were typed in roughly 629-630 donors, DQA1 in 500 to 550, DPA1 in 600 to 610, and DPB1 in 450 to 490. Because of strong linkage in the cohort, four to six DR-DQ haplotypes were treated as single units for association and clustering. On average, roughly 250,000 unique TCR beta nucleotide sequences were sequenced per donor among a few hundred genotyped donors of the cohort, with roughly 18% of those sequences being non-productive. General conclusions and limits of the study: A later analysis associated 15,000 to 20,000 TCR beta sequences with specific HLA alleles at a false discovery rate of 0.05. For the cohort, immune exposure information was limited to CMV serostatus. A later analysis found that most CMV-associated TCR beta chains appeared HLA-restricted, with HLA associations seemingly driven largely by CMV exposure. Across donors, most TCR sequences were observed very rarely, whereas some public TCRs were present in many individuals. Linkage disequilibrium might explain the correlated functional status among segregating V segments, but an unknown experimental factor could not be excluded. When HLA alleles, especially DR and DQ, strongly co-occurred, TCR associations were difficult to assign to individual alleles. In both the original and validation cohorts, the classifier was reported to diagnose cytomegalovirus status with high specificity and sensitivity. A further reported finding was that TCR beta sequences accurately predicted the HLA-A and HLA-B alleles for most subjects in the first cohort. Sequencing depth was assumed to be roughly uniform across donors in the presence/absence analyses, though that assumption may not hold. In a later genetic analysis, fewer N-insertions in productive TCRs were reported among donors in an Asian-associated ancestry cluster than the 666-donor mean. A cluster of highly shared sequence variants was judged likely to represent a technical artifact of the sequencing pipeline. A later analysis reported that several top co-occurrence clusters appeared linked to parvovirus B19, influenza, CMV and Epstein-Barr virus. A later genetic analysis associated a missense DCLRE1C variant with V-gene and J-gene trimming of TCR beta chains, and an independent cohort replicated the association. Some IMGT-functional V segments, including TRBV6-2 and TRBV6-3, could not be told apart with the 87-base-pair reads, so those segments were excluded. In the study, 150 to 200 TCR beta chains were listed as associated with cytomegalovirus. An earlier analysis of approximately 570 of the donors showed that most TCR beta V segments appeared in productive rearrangements either about 90% or about 30% of the time, which broadly matched IMGT annotations. Because HLA typing was missing for some donors at each locus, association tests included only the typed subset. In a later analysis, the rate of TCR association differed among HLA loci, with DRB1 alleles having the most associated TCRs and HLA-C alleles having the fewest. Because counts were too low, roughly 16 rarely observed V segments, including chromosome 9 orphons, were excluded from the earlier analysis of around 590 of the donors. A few of the identified cytomegalovirus-associated TCR beta chains were confirmed in vitro to be specific for cytomegalovirus antigens. In a later analysis, HLA-associated TCR beta chains were found to be more clonally expanded and to have lower generation probabilities than equally common non-associated chains. The cohort was sequenced for TCR beta chains only, and without alpha or paired-chain data the features that could be detected were limited. The authors suggested that the approach could potentially be generalized to other disease states and immunological phenotypes.

The cohort comprised under 700 healthy bone marrow donors. At the time of sampling, every cohort member was nominally healthy, though immune exposures that went unrecorded were likely present. The donor tested CMV seronegative, placing the donor among the approximately 400 seronegative members of the cohort. Every donor gave a peripheral blood sample, and the peripheral blood mononuclear cells from that sample were used for TCR beta sequencing. Genomic DNA extraction from the blood cell samples was performed with the Qiagen DNeasy Blood Extraction Kit. Receptor libraries were prepared by the immunoSEQ multiplex PCR assay. For the multiplex PCR, a mixture combining 60 forward primers for TCR Vbeta segments and 13 reverse primers for TCR Jbeta segments was used. A multiplex PCR assay on genomic DNA amplified the CDR3 region of rearranged TCR beta genes. The Illumina HiSeq System was used to sequence the amplified TCR beta libraries as 87-base-pair reads. The paper's processing steps were these. A later analysis tallied 75 million to 85 million unique TCR beta chains across the 666 repertoires, and 10 million to 11 million of those chains were shared by two or more donors. Raw reads were error-corrected and collapsed into unique sequences with a nearest-neighbor algorithm that merged closely related sequences to remove PCR and sequencing errors. To assign V, D and J gene segments, CDR3 sequences were aligned to IMGT reference sequences. Each retained sequence needed at least a six-nucleotide match to both a V gene segment and a J gene segment. Rearrangements were classified as productive when the CDR3 lacked stop codons and remained in frame with V and J, and all other rearrangements were classified as non-productive. CDR3 was defined by IMGT convention, running from the second conserved V-encoded cysteine to the conserved J-encoded phenylalanine. The earlier analysis of about 610 of the donors excluded sequences that lacked an unambiguous match to a single V gene segment. An earlier analysis of a few hundred of the donors classified V segments as functional when productive rearrangements were above 56.7% and as segregating when the standard deviation between donors was above 5%. A statistical classification framework was built to diagnose cytomegalovirus status from the catalog of TCR beta chain sequences. A later analysis assigned V and J genes by comparing TCR nucleotide sequences with IMGT/GENE-DB human TR gene sequences. The TCRdist pipeline was used in a later analysis to assign CDR3 sequences and most-parsimonious VDJ recombination scenarios. In a later analysis, every TCR beta chain was defined by the combination of its CDR3 amino acid sequence and its V-gene family, and reads without a unique V-gene family were dropped. As a way to deal with suspected cross-contamination and a sequencing artifact, a later analysis dropped 592 nucleotide sequences that were highly shared and had low generation probability. In a later analysis, a clonal expansion index for each public chain was calculated from normalized within-repertoire ranks of inferred template counts. Generation probabilities in a later analysis came from a VDJ recombination model fitted to out-of-frame rearrangements, and those results were checked against IGoR. Hypergeometric tests were used in a later analysis to score TCR-TCR, TCR-HLA and TCR-CMV co-occurrence, with a repertoire-size bias correction applied to the TCR pairs. False discovery rates were estimated in a later analysis by permuting HLA or CMV assignments 20 times. A later analysis grouped co-occurring TCRs with DBSCAN, adding TCRdist sequence similarity when clustering within HLA-allele-positive subsets. Repertoires with fewer than 30,000 or more than 120,000 public chains were left out of co-occurrence clustering, as were five repertoires with anomalous nucleotide sharing. In its TCRdb copy, this immuneACCESS table keeps in-frame sequences only and misses some clones. Where compared with another copy, unresolved V genes explain less than half of these, and the others have no known cause. V, J and clone size are taken as reported in that table, and D and trimming were inferred from the DNA itself. Within this sample are around 99,000 clones, with 65% to 85% of them counted one time only. Around 3.2% of the sample is in the top ten clones.

The specimen sequenced was PBMCs. The receptor comes from a man aged 35-49 years in good health and CMV-seronegative. The chain is encoded by TRBV7-8 joined to TRBJ2-2; the central 9 bases match TRBD1. The CDR3 region: CASSVGQGRTGELFF. The base sequence is TGTGCCAGCAGCGTAGGACAGGGGCGAACCGGGGAGCTGTTTTTT.